This T cell receptor (beta chain) was observed in a study of patients and donors after allogeneic stem cell transplantation. The CDR3 sequence is 16 residues long. Per germline, CDR1 SGHRS and CDR2 YFSETQ. Trimming stripped 1 base from V and 2 bases from J, with 15 bases between. Using its own MiXCR run on the RT-PCR reads, TCRdb lists one record per CDR3 protein. The sample lists about 160,000 distinct CDR3 sequences, more than 20% seen once, with roughly 26% in the top ten. This chain connects TRBV5-1 to TRBJ1-1; a weak D match, TRBD1 (5 bases). The receptor's source is a human donor who was either an allogeneic HSCT recipient or a stem cell or donor lymphocyte infusion donor (not recorded which). It is not recorded whose cells these are; they may come from a transplant donor. The sample comprised blood, either unsorted or a sorted T cell fraction (not recorded which). CDR3 sequence reads: CASSLTTLGGNTEAFF. In nucleotides, the CDR3 is TGCGCCAGCAGCTTGACAACCCTCGGGGGAAACACTGAAGCTTTCTTT.